The 32 T cell receptor beta chains given below trace back to one sample, sequenced in a study of blood T cell repertoires in COVID-19. Data came from immunoSEQ multiplex PCR; TCRdb stores just in-frame clones and leaves some out. The table shows about 200,000 clones, with approximately 90% occurring only once. Sequenced material: peripheral blood. The origin of the receptors is a man under 40 who had recovered from COVID-19.

This chain uses TRBV5-6 with TRBJ2-5; D may be TRBD1 (5 bases). Trimming pared 0 bases from V and 5 bases from J, leaving 14 bases between. CDR1 is SGHDT, CDR2 YYEEEE, per germline. The CDR3 covers 15 residues. The CDR3 bases are TGTGCCAGCAGCTTGGGAGTCAGGGTGGAGGAGACCCAGTACTTC. Amino acid sequence: CASSLGVRVEETQYF.

The chain uses TRBV3-1 (or the pseudogene TRBV3-2) and TRBJ1-2; D ambiguous. The CDR3 length is 10 residues. V lost 6 bases and J lost 10, with 9 bases in between. Looked up from germline, CDR1 is LGHDT and CDR2 is YNNKEL (reference sequence). The CDR3 protein is CASSPWAYTF. CDR3 DNA sequence: TGTGCCAGCAGTCCTTGGGCCTACACCTTC.

The V gene is TRBV29-1, the J gene TRBJ2-2; D is possibly TRBD1 (6 bases). The V and J ends lost 6 bases and 3 bases respectively, with 11 bases between them. The CDR3 consists of 13 residues. Germline CDR1 and CDR2: SQVTM and ANQGSEA. The CDR3 DNA reads as TGCAGCGTCGGGACAAAGGACACCGGGGAGCTGTTTTTT. Translation gives CSVGTKDTGELFF.

V is TRBV19 and J is TRBJ1-2; 7 bases agree with TRBD1. Germline V gene data show CDR1 as LNHDA and CDR2 as SQIVND (reference sequence). V dropped 4 bases and J dropped 2; count of bases not matched to a gene: 7. The CDR3 runs 15 residues. CDR3 sequence: CASSRRDRRNYGYTF. DNA for the CDR3: TGTGCCAGTAGTAGAAGGGACAGAAGAAACTATGGCTACACCTTC.

V usage is TRBV3-1 (or the pseudogene TRBV3-2) and J usage is TRBJ1-1, with D unclear. The V gene's germline CDR1 is LGHDT and CDR2 YNNKEL (reference sequence). The CDR3 is 14 residues long. Between the trimmed V and J ends, which lost 7 bases and 1 base, there was a span of 13 bases. DNA for the CDR3: TGTGCCAGCATATCTGGCAACAAGAACACTGAAGCTTTCTTT. Encoded protein: CASISGNKNTEAFF.

The chain is built from TRBV13 and TRBJ2-3, with D tentatively TRBD1 (6 bases). V gave up 5 bases and J gave up 2 bases, with 17 bases separating them. CDR1 and CDR2 (germline): PRHDT, FYEKMQ (reference sequence). The length of the CDR3 is 16 residues. This CDR3 reads CASSPSTGPHTDTQYF. The DNA of the CDR3 is TGTGCCAGCAGCCCCTCGACAGGCCCACACACAGATACGCAGTATTTT.

The genes are TRBV27 and TRBJ2-3, with D maybe TRBD2 (5 bases). Germline values: CDR1 MNHEY, CDR2 SMNVEV (reference sequence). V lost 6 bases and J lost 0, with 10 bases in between. This CDR3 is 14 amino acids long. The CDR3 region is CASSFSVSTDTQYF. The CDR3 coding sequence is TGTGCCAGCAGCTTTAGCGTTAGCACAGATACGCAGTATTTT.

V usage is TRBV11-2 and J usage is TRBJ1-6; possible D gene TRBD1, 6 bases. Trimming pared 4 bases from V and 2 bases from J, leaving 12 bases between. CDR3 length equals 16 residues. Germline V gene lookup returns CDR1 SGHAT and CDR2 FQNNGV. The CDR3 DNA reads TGTGCCAGCAGCTATGACCAGGGGCCCTATAATTCACCCCTCCACTTT. It encodes CASSYDQGPYNSPLHF.

This clone was seen just once. CDR3: CASSPNLGQSSGNTIYF. In nucleotides, the CDR3 is TGCGCCAGCAGCCCAAACCTGGGACAGAGCTCTGGAAACACCATATATTTT. The gene calls are TRBV4-3 and TRBJ1-3; 7 nucleotides agree with TRBD1. In germline, CDR1 is LGHNA, CDR2 YSLEER. V dropped 4 bases and J dropped 0; count of bases not matched to a gene: 9. This CDR3 has 17 residues.

The chain carries TRBV12-5 and TRBJ1-1, with TRBD1 identical over 8 bases. With 2 bases clipped from V and 10 bases from J, the junction kept 3 bases outside the gene matches. This CDR3 comprises 12 residues. Germline CDR1 reads LGHNT; CDR2 reads FRNRAP. This CDR3 reads CASGLSTGAAFF. Written as DNA, the CDR3 is TGTGCTAGTGGTTTGTCGACAGGGGCAGCTTTCTTT.

The gene calls are TRBV5-1 and TRBJ2-1; TRBD1 aligns across 7 bases. The V gene's germline CDR1 is SGHRS and CDR2 YFSETQ. The CDR3 totals 15 residues. Unmatched junction bases numbered 4, after V lost 1 base and J lost 3 bases. CDR3 bases: TGCGCCAGCAGCTTGATAGGGGGCCACTACAATGAGCAGTTCTTC. Amino acid sequence: CASSLIGGHYNEQFF.

The gene calls are TRBV2 and TRBJ2-5; TRBD1 aligns across 10 bases. This CDR3 comprises 15 residues. Germline lookup yields CDR1 SNHLY and CDR2 FYNNEI. V shed 6 bases, J shed 5 bases, and the junction held 9 bases outside the gene matches. For the CDR3, the DNA is TGTGCCAGCAGGCTAGGACAGGGGGAACGGGAGACCCAGTACTTC. This sequence encodes CASRLGQGERETQYF.

This chain uses TRBV5-1 with TRBJ2-3, with D possibly TRBD2 on 7 matching bases. Trimming pared 0 bases from V and 3 bases from J, leaving 14 bases between. The CDR3 extends over 16 amino acids. CDR1 is SGHRS and CDR2 is YFSETQ in the germline V gene. As DNA, the CDR3 is TGCGCCAGCAGCTTGGCTGGGGGGGCCGGTACAGATACGCAGTATTTT. Translated: CASSLAGGAGTDTQYF.

This chain links TRBV6-2 or TRBV6-3 with TRBJ2-7; TRBD2 aligns across 9 bases. CDR3 length: 18 amino acids. Germline V gene lookup returns CDR1 MNHEY and CDR2 SVGEGT. The junction had 13 bases not matched to a gene; V was cut back by 4 bases and J by 0 bases. CDR3 nucleotide sequence: TGTGCCAGCAGTTGGGCCAGCGGGGGGTTTTATTTCTCCTACGAGCAGTACTTC. The encoded protein is CASSWASGGFYFSYEQYF.

The V call is TRBV5-1, the J call TRBJ1-1, with TRBD1 matching 10 bases. CDR1 SGHRS and CDR2 YFSETQ come from the germline V gene. The V segment lost 2 bases and the J segment 4 bases; nucleotides outside the gene matches: 5. This CDR3 comprises 15 residues. For the CDR3, the DNA is TGCGCCAGCAGCTTTGAGACAGGGGGCTCCACTGAAGCTTTCTTT. Residues: CASSFETGGSTEAFF.

The V and J genes are TRBV5-1 and TRBJ1-2, with 7 bases aligning to TRBD1. Germline V CDR1 and CDR2: SGHRS, YFSETQ. CDR3 size: 14 residues. V lost 4 bases and J lost 4; bases outside the gene matches: 7. The CDR3 region is CASSVRDSSYGYTF. The CDR3 nucleotides are TGCGCCAGCAGCGTACGGGACAGCTCCTATGGCTACACCTTC. The full variable domain, its missing parts supplied by reference TRBV5-1 and TRBJ1-2, is KAGVTQTPRYLIKTRGQQVTLSCSPISGHRSVSWYQQTPGQGLQFLFEYFSETQRNKGNFPGRFSGRQFSNSRSEMNVSTLELGDSALYLCASSVRDSSYGYTFGSGTRLTVV.

The chain links TRBV18 to TRBJ1-2, with 7 bases matching TRBD1. CDR1 and CDR2 from the germline V gene are KGHSH and LQKENI. The length of the CDR3 is 16 residues. The J segment lost 2 bases and the V segment lost 1 base, leaving 7 bases of the junction unmatched. The CDR3 reads CASSPQTGTANYGYTF. Here the CDR3 DNA reads TGTGCCAGCTCACCACAAACTGGGACAGCCAACTATGGCTACACCTTC.

The J gene is TRBJ1-6, the V gene TRBV10-2; 9 bases are a match to TRBD1. V shed 8 bases and J 4 bases; nucleotides not matched to a gene: 27. The CDR3 has 22 amino acids. Germline CDR1 reads WSHSY; CDR2 reads SAAADI. The CDR3 region is CASVPGQGRSNLGPVYNSPLHF. Here the CDR3 DNA reads TGCGCCAGCGTCCCAGGACAGGGGAGATCGAATTTGGGTCCAGTATATAATTCACCCCTCCACTTT.

The chain carries TRBV6-4 and TRBJ2-1, with 9 bases matching TRBD2. The germline CDR1 and CDR2 sequences are MRHNA and SNTAGT. The CDR3 sequence is 15 residues long. After removal of 5 bases from V and 2 bases from J, the junction contained 4 bases not matched to a gene. In nucleotides, the CDR3 is TGTGCCAGCAGTTCCATAGCGGGGGCCTACAATGAGCAGTTCTTC. This encodes CASSSIAGAYNEQFF.

This rearrangement joins TRBV5-1 to TRBJ1-3, with D unresolved. Between the trimmed V and J ends, which lost 2 bases and 8 bases, there was a span of 26 bases. This CDR3 region has 18 residues. Germline values: CDR1 SGHRS, CDR2 YFSETQ. CDR3 sequence reads: CASSFYPAPGSEGDTIYF. CDR3 nucleotides: TGCGCCAGCAGCTTTTACCCCGCTCCGGGTTCCGAGGGTGACACCATATATTTT.

V and J are TRBV5-1 and TRBJ2-5; no firm D call. The CDR3 is 11 residues long. The germline CDR1 and CDR2 sequences are SGHRS and YFSETQ. V was clipped by 6 bases and J by 1 base, with 4 bases between them. Written as DNA, the CDR3 is TGCGCCAGCACGGGCCAAGAGACCCAGTACTTC. As protein: CASTGQETQYF.

The chain has TRBV5-1 and TRBJ1-4; the match to TRBD1 covers 10 bases. There are 14 residues in the CDR3. The junction had 2 bases not matched to a gene; V was cut back by 4 bases and J by 5 bases. CDR1 is SGHRS, CDR2 YFSETQ, per germline. CDR3 in amino acids: CASSPGQGNEKLFF. CDR3 sequence (DNA): TGCGCCAGCAGCCCGGGACAGGGGAATGAAAAACTGTTTTTT.

The rearrangement joins TRBV14 to TRBJ2-3, with TRBD2 as a possible D gene (6 bases). The V gene lost 3 bases and the J gene lost 8 bases, with 12 bases spanning the gap. Germline CDR1 is SGHDN and CDR2 is FVKESK. This CDR3 contains 13 residues. The CDR3 sequence: CASSHSGVRTQYF. CDR3 bases: TGTGCCAGCAGCCACTCGGGGGTGCGTACGCAGTATTTT.

The V call is TRBV29-1, the J call TRBJ2-7, with D possibly TRBD1 on 7 matching bases. V lost 4 bases, J lost 6 bases, and 22 bases lay in between. The CDR3 is 15 residues long. From germline, CDR1 is SQVTM and CDR2 ANQGSEA. The CDR3 reads CSVARGTGTAGEQYF. CDR3 nucleotides: TGCAGCGTTGCCCGGGGGACCGGGACAGCGGGCGAGCAGTACTTC.

The V call is TRBV24-1, the J call TRBJ2-5, with TRBD1 as a possible D gene (6 bases). The germline V gene encodes CDR1 KGHDR and CDR2 SFDVKD. This CDR3 is 13 amino acids long. V lost 9 bases and J 4 bases, leaving 14 bases between the germline ends. The CDR3 spells CATSRGILETQYF. The CDR3 nucleotides are TGTGCCACCTCCAGGGGAATTTTAGAGACCCAGTACTTC.

The V call is TRBV5-6, the J call TRBJ2-2, with 13 nucleotides matching TRBD2. Germline V gene data show CDR1 as SGHDT and CDR2 as YYEEEE. The CDR3 spans 15 residues. Trimming at V came to 4 bases and at J to 6 bases, leaving 3 bases not matched to a gene. CDR3 in DNA: TGTGCCAGCAGCCGGGGACTAGCGGGGTCCGGGGAGCTGTTTTTT. This encodes CASSRGLAGSGELFF.

The chain couples TRBV15 to TRBJ2-7; D possibly corresponds to TRBD2 (5 bases). V shed 5 bases and J shed 2 bases, with 10 bases lying between them. There are 13 residues in the CDR3. Germline V gene sequence: CDR1 LNHNV, CDR2 YYDKDF (reference sequence). The CDR3 here is CATSSRGTYEQYF. CDR3 bases: TGTGCCACCAGCTCCCGGGGAACCTACGAGCAGTACTTC.

V usage is TRBV5-1 and J usage is TRBJ1-1; maybe TRBD1 (6 bases). V was shortened by 0 bases and J by 4 bases, with 13 bases between the two germline ends. This CDR3 spans 15 amino acids. Germline V gives CDR1 SGHRS, CDR2 YFSETQ. CDR3 sequence reads: CASSLEQGSVTEAFF. The CDR3 nucleotides are TGCGCCAGCAGCTTGGAGCAGGGGAGTGTCACTGAAGCTTTCTTT.

This clone was observed a handful of times. The gene calls are TRBV4-3 and TRBJ2-7; 8 bases align to TRBD1. The CDR3 has 15 amino acids. Germline CDR1 and CDR2: LGHNA and YSLEER. J gave up 7 bases and V 4 bases, and 12 bases lay outside the gene matches. The CDR3 DNA reads TGCGCCAGCAGCCCGCGCCTACGGACAGGGTATGAGCAGTACTTC. This translates into CASSPRLRTGYEQYF.

The chain employs TRBV10-3 and TRBJ2-2; no definite D call. V lost 0 bases and J 8 bases, leaving 7 bases between the germline ends. This CDR3 is built from 13 residues. Germline values: CDR1 ENHRY, CDR2 SYGVKD. The CDR3 DNA sequence: TGTGCCATCAGTGAGTCGAGCCATGGGGAGCTGTTTTTT. Encoded protein: CAISESSHGELFF.

This chain uses TRBV7-9 with TRBJ2-5, with a weak D call TRBD2 (6 bases). The CDR3 covers 15 residues. From germline, CDR1 is SEHNR and CDR2 FQNEAQ (reference sequence). V was trimmed by 3 bases and J by 5 bases, leaving 16 bases between them. The CDR3 region has the DNA TGTGCCAGCAGCTTGATGCGGGGACCCAGCGAGACCCAGTACTTC. Encoded protein: CASSLMRGPSETQYF.

The rearrangement joins TRBV5-6 to TRBJ2-7, with D perhaps matching TRBD1 (5 bases). The length of the CDR3 is 14 residues. Between the trimmed V and J ends, which lost 1 base and 2 bases, there was a span of 10 bases. CDR1 and CDR2 (germline): SGHDT, YYEEEE. CDR3 sequence (DNA): TGTGCCAGCAGCTTGCCGACAGCCGCCTACGAGCAGTACTTC. Translation: CASSLPTAAYEQYF.